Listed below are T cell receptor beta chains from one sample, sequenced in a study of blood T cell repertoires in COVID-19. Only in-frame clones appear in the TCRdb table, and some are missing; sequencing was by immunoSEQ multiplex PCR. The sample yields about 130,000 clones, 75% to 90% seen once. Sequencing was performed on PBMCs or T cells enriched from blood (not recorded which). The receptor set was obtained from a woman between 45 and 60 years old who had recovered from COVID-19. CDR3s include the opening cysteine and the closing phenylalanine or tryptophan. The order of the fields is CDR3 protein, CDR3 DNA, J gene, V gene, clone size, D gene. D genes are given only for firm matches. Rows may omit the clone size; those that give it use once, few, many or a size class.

cdr3_aa: CASSLRAKTGQGNYGYTF; cdr3_nt: TGTGCCAGCAGTTTACGCGCCAAAACCGGACAGGGTAACTATGGCTACACCTTC; j_call: TRBJ1-2; v_call: TRBV27; clone_size: .; d_call: TRBD1
cdr3_aa: CASSEQGGNTIYF; cdr3_nt: TGCGCCAGCAGTGAACAGGGGGGGAACACCATATATTTT; j_call: TRBJ1-3; v_call: TRBV10-2; clone_size: .; d_call: TRBD1
cdr3_aa: CASSFGRREVTEAFF; cdr3_nt: TGTGCCAGCAGCTTCGGGCGAAGGGAGGTCACTGAAGCTTTCTTT; j_call: TRBJ1-1; v_call: TRBV5-5; clone_size: .; d_call: .
cdr3_aa: CASSYYGQLNTEAFF; cdr3_nt: TGTGCCAGCAGTTACTACGGACAGCTGAACACTGAAGCTTTCTTT; j_call: TRBJ1-1; v_call: TRBV6-5; clone_size: .; d_call: .
cdr3_aa: CAWSVTANTEAFF; cdr3_nt: TGTGCCTGGAGTGTCACTGCGAACACTGAAGCTTTCTTT; j_call: TRBJ1-1; v_call: TRBV30; clone_size: once; d_call: .
cdr3_aa: CASSEGFFGLISGANVLTF; cdr3_nt: TGTGCCAGCAGTGAAGGGTTTTTTGGGCTCATCTCTGGGGCCAACGTCCTGACTTTC; j_call: TRBJ2-6; v_call: TRBV6-1; clone_size: once; d_call: .
cdr3_aa: CSASSSGNYFVGYTF; cdr3_nt: TGCAGTGCTAGTTCCTCAGGGAACTACTTTGTCGGCTACACCTTC; j_call: TRBJ1-2; v_call: TRBV20-1; clone_size: .; d_call: .
cdr3_aa: CAISVEVPSSSYEQYF; cdr3_nt: TGTGCCATCAGTGTCGAGGTTCCCTCAAGCTCCTACGAGCAGTACTTC; j_call: TRBJ2-7; v_call: TRBV10-3; clone_size: .; d_call: .
cdr3_aa: CASSIIFSGANVLTF; cdr3_nt: TGTGCCAGTAGTATCATTTTCTCTGGGGCCAACGTCCTGACTTTC; j_call: TRBJ2-6; v_call: TRBV19; clone_size: once; d_call: .
cdr3_aa: CASSGLAGAPDTQYF; cdr3_nt: TGTGCCAGCAGCGGATTAGCGGGGGCCCCAGATACGCAGTATTTT; j_call: TRBJ2-3; v_call: TRBV14; clone_size: .; d_call: TRBD2
cdr3_aa: CASSQRTSGGAEQFF; cdr3_nt: TGCGCCAGCAGCCAAAGGACTAGCGGGGGGGCTGAGCAGTTCTTC; j_call: TRBJ2-1; v_call: TRBV4-1; clone_size: .; d_call: TRBD2
cdr3_aa: CASSQGYGETQYF; cdr3_nt: TGTGCCAGCAGTCAGGGTTATGGGGAGACCCAGTACTTC; j_call: TRBJ2-5; v_call: TRBV6-5; clone_size: .; d_call: .
cdr3_aa: CATFEGQGWDYGYTF; cdr3_nt: TGTGCCACATTTGAAGGACAGGGGTGGGACTATGGCTACACCTTC; j_call: TRBJ1-2; v_call: TRBV6-5; clone_size: .; d_call: TRBD1
cdr3_aa: CAGGEGDTQYF; cdr3_nt: TGTGCAGGGGGCGAGGGAGATACGCAGTATTTT; j_call: TRBJ2-3; v_call: TRBV30; clone_size: .; d_call: TRBD1
cdr3_aa: CASSPQGLGNQPQHF; cdr3_nt: TGTGCCAGTAGTCCACAGGGCCTGGGGAATCAGCCCCAGCATTTT; j_call: TRBJ1-5; v_call: TRBV19; clone_size: .; d_call: .
cdr3_aa: CASSFSGGPETQYF; cdr3_nt: TGCGCCAGCAGCTTTAGCGGGGGGCCAGAGACCCAGTACTTC; j_call: TRBJ2-5; v_call: TRBV5-1; clone_size: .; d_call: TRBD2
cdr3_aa: CAWGTGGNNGYTF; cdr3_nt: TGTGCCTGGGGGACAGGGGGCAATAATGGCTACACCTTC; j_call: TRBJ1-2; v_call: TRBV30; clone_size: .; d_call: TRBD1
cdr3_aa: CASSLQGGGSYEQYF; cdr3_nt: TGTGCCAGCAGTTTACAGGGGGGTGGATCCTACGAGCAGTACTTC; j_call: TRBJ2-7; v_call: TRBV27; clone_size: .; d_call: .
cdr3_aa: CASSRTDRGQNTEAFF; cdr3_nt: TGTGCCAGCTCACGAACGGACAGGGGGCAGAACACTGAAGCTTTCTTT; j_call: TRBJ1-1; v_call: TRBV18; clone_size: .; d_call: TRBD1
cdr3_aa: CASRAGDTNTGELFF; cdr3_nt: TGTGCCAGCAGGGCCGGGGACACTAACACCGGGGAGCTGTTTTTT; j_call: TRBJ2-2; v_call: TRBV6-5; clone_size: .; d_call: .
cdr3_aa: CASSVGGSTDTQYF; cdr3_nt: TGTGCCAGCAGCGTAGGAGGTAGCACAGATACGCAGTATTTT; j_call: TRBJ2-3; v_call: TRBV9; clone_size: .; d_call: .
cdr3_aa: CASSLANSAGDTQYF; cdr3_nt: TGTGCCAGCAGCTTAGCTAACTCAGCGGGCGACACGCAGTATTTT; j_call: TRBJ2-3; v_call: TRBV7-2; clone_size: once; d_call: .
cdr3_aa: CASSPWTGRAFYEQYF; cdr3_nt: TGTGCCAGCAGCCCATGGACAGGGAGGGCCTTCTACGAGCAGTACTTC; j_call: TRBJ2-7; v_call: TRBV11-3; clone_size: .; d_call: .
cdr3_aa: CASSLLSGQGANGYTF; cdr3_nt: TGTGCCAGCAGTTTACTTTCGGGACAGGGGGCAAATGGCTACACCTTC; j_call: TRBJ1-2; v_call: TRBV27; clone_size: few; d_call: TRBD1
cdr3_aa: CASSLTENEKLFF; cdr3_nt: TGCGCCAGCAGCCTTACAGAGAATGAAAAACTGTTTTTT; j_call: TRBJ1-4; v_call: TRBV4-1; clone_size: .; d_call: .
cdr3_aa: CASSQGTGWHEQFF; cdr3_nt: TGTGCCAGCAGCCAAGGGACAGGGTGGCATGAGCAGTTCTTC; j_call: TRBJ2-1; v_call: TRBV14; clone_size: few; d_call: TRBD1
cdr3_aa: CASSPQAIGEQFF; cdr3_nt: TGTGCCAGCAGCCCGCAGGCGATCGGTGAGCAGTTCTTC; j_call: TRBJ2-1; v_call: TRBV5-4; clone_size: .; d_call: .
cdr3_aa: CASSLTSGGAMADTQYF; cdr3_nt: TGCGCCAGCAGCCTGACTAGCGGGGGGGCGATGGCAGATACGCAGTATTTT; j_call: TRBJ2-3; v_call: TRBV4-1; clone_size: .; d_call: TRBD2
cdr3_aa: CASSPAGARQDGYTF; cdr3_nt: TGCGCCAGCAGCCCGGCGGGGGCTCGGCAAGATGGCTACACCTTC; j_call: TRBJ1-2; v_call: TRBV5-1; clone_size: .; d_call: .
cdr3_aa: CAITWDRAITGELFF; cdr3_nt: TGTGCCATCACTTGGGACAGGGCGATCACCGGGGAGCTGTTTTTT; j_call: TRBJ2-2; v_call: TRBV10-3; clone_size: .; d_call: TRBD1
cdr3_aa: CASTVGGLTQYF; cdr3_nt: TGTGCCAGCACCGTAGGGGGCCTAACCCAGTACTTC; j_call: TRBJ2-5; v_call: TRBV2; clone_size: once; d_call: TRBD1
cdr3_aa: CASAAGGFYEQYF; cdr3_nt: TGTGCCAGTGCTGCGGGGGGTTTCTACGAGCAGTACTTC; j_call: TRBJ2-7; v_call: TRBV6-5; clone_size: .; d_call: TRBD2
cdr3_aa: CASSLATGALFF; cdr3_nt: TGCGCCAGCAGCTTGGCGACAGGGGCACTGTTTTTT; j_call: TRBJ1-4; v_call: TRBV5-1; clone_size: .; d_call: TRBD1
cdr3_aa: CASSSSGEYRDGAKNIQYF; cdr3_nt: TGTGCCAGCAGCAGCTCAGGGGAGTACAGGGATGGAGCCAAAAACATTCAGTACTTC; j_call: TRBJ2-4; v_call: TRBV13; clone_size: .; d_call: .
cdr3_aa: CAIREQGSGNTIYF; cdr3_nt: TGTGCCATCAGAGAACAGGGCTCTGGAAACACCATATATTTT; j_call: TRBJ1-3; v_call: TRBV10-3; clone_size: .; d_call: .
cdr3_aa: CASSLRVVGEQYF; cdr3_nt: TGTGCCAGCAGCCTACGGGTTGTTGGCGAGCAGTACTTC; j_call: TRBJ2-7; v_call: TRBV6-5; clone_size: .; d_call: .
cdr3_aa: CASSSARRDRGDSPLHF; cdr3_nt: TGCGCCAGCAGCTCCGCCCGCCGGGACAGGGGTGATTCACCCCTCCACTTT; j_call: TRBJ1-6; v_call: TRBV5-1; clone_size: .; d_call: TRBD1
cdr3_aa: CSAQQAGNSPLHF; cdr3_nt: TGCAGCGCGCAACAGGCAGGGAATTCACCCCTCCACTTT; j_call: TRBJ1-6; v_call: TRBV29-1; clone_size: .; d_call: .
cdr3_aa: CASSFGTGEETQYF; cdr3_nt: TGTGCCAGCAGCTTTGGGACAGGGGAAGAGACCCAGTACTTC; j_call: TRBJ2-5; v_call: TRBV5-6; clone_size: .; d_call: TRBD1
cdr3_aa: CASSLEGLAAGGGNEQFF; cdr3_nt: TGTGCCAGCAGCTTAGAAGGTTTAGCAGCGGGGGGCGGAAATGAGCAGTTCTTC; j_call: TRBJ2-1; v_call: TRBV7-9; clone_size: .; d_call: TRBD2
cdr3_aa: CASSVEPLGQGYNSPLHF; cdr3_nt: TGTGCCAGCAGCGTAGAGCCCCTAGGACAGGGCTACAATTCACCCCTCCACTTT; j_call: TRBJ1-6; v_call: TRBV9; clone_size: .; d_call: TRBD1
cdr3_aa: CASSARDMSSYEQYF; cdr3_nt: TGTGCCAGTAGTGCCCGGGACATGAGCTCCTACGAGCAGTACTTC; j_call: TRBJ2-7; v_call: TRBV19; clone_size: .; d_call: .
cdr3_aa: CAWSQGLDGYTF; cdr3_nt: TGTGCCTGGAGCCAGGGGTTGGATGGCTACACCTTC; j_call: TRBJ1-2; v_call: TRBV30; clone_size: few; d_call: .
cdr3_aa: CASSPDRLPISPLHF; cdr3_nt: TGTGCCAGCAGCCCGGACAGGCTCCCCATATCACCCCTCCACTTT; j_call: TRBJ1-6; v_call: TRBV7-8; clone_size: .; d_call: TRBD1
cdr3_aa: CASSLGGTGLAGNTIYF; cdr3_nt: TGCGCCAGCAGCTTGGGGGGCACAGGGTTGGCTGGAAACACCATATATTTT; j_call: TRBJ1-3; v_call: TRBV5-1; clone_size: .; d_call: .
cdr3_aa: CASDRQGSETQYF; cdr3_nt: TGTGCCAGCGACCGACAGGGGTCGGAGACCCAGTACTTC; j_call: TRBJ2-5; v_call: TRBV3-1/TRBV3-2; clone_size: .; d_call: TRBD1
cdr3_aa: CASSYSRGLNTEAFF; cdr3_nt: TGTGCCAGCAGTTACTCTCGGGGGTTGAACACTGAAGCTTTCTTT; j_call: TRBJ1-1; v_call: TRBV6-5; clone_size: .; d_call: .
cdr3_aa: CASSQGTSEAFF; cdr3_nt: TGTGCCAGCAGCCAAGGGACATCTGAAGCTTTCTTT; j_call: TRBJ1-1; v_call: TRBV4-2; clone_size: .; d_call: .
cdr3_aa: CASSPLQGLLEAFF; cdr3_nt: TGTGCCAGCAGCCCCCTGCAGGGGCTACTTGAAGCTTTCTTT; j_call: TRBJ1-1; v_call: TRBV11-2; clone_size: .; d_call: .
cdr3_aa: CASSITGTGSMGTQYF; cdr3_nt: TGTGCCAGCAGCATTACCGGGACTGGCTCTATGGGGACCCAGTACTTC; j_call: TRBJ2-5; v_call: TRBV5-8; clone_size: .; d_call: .